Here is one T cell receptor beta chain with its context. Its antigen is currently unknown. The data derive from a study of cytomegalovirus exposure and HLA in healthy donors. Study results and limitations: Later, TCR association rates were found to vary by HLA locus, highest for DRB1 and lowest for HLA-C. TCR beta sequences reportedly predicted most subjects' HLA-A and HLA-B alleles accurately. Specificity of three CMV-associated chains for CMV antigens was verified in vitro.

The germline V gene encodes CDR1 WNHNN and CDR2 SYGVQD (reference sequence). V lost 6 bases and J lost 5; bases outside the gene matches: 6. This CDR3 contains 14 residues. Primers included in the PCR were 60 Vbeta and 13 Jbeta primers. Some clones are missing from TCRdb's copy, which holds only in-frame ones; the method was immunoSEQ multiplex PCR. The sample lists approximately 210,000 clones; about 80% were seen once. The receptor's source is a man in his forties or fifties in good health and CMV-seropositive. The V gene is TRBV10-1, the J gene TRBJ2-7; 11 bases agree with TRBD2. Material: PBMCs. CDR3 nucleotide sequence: TGCGCCAGCAGCGAACTAGCGGGAGCGGACGAGCAGTACTTC. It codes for CASSELAGADEQYF.